This TCR beta chain was captured by sequencing in a study of T cell responses to AZD1222 COVID-19 vaccine listed by TCRdb under 2021. With regard to the full study: Because spike-specific TCR depth and breadth did not differ between the two schedules, AZD1222 recipients who got a second dose at roughly 4 weeks were pooled with those who got a second dose at roughly 12 weeks. TCR sequencing was performed for 230 to 250 trial participants, of whom about 200 were given two doses of AZD1222 and some 26 were given two doses of MenACWY control vaccine. Trial participants were enrolled by age into subgroups of 18-55, 56-69 and 70-plus years, and about 150, 27 and 61 TCR-sequenced participants, respectively, were included in these subgroups.

Results and caveats for the whole study, not just this receptor: Conclusions about previously exposed vaccinees are limited because only a handful of AZD1222 recipients were SARS-CoV-2 seropositive at baseline. Epitopes outside the regions mutated in the B.1.351 and B.1.1.7 variants were reportedly recognized by nearly half of the unique spike-specific TCRs. No day 14 peak-response samples were available, so repertoires were characterized only after the peak T cell response. In the small 56-69-year group, the increase in depth fell short of significance, most likely because of low power. Spike-specific TCR breadth and depth rose significantly after two AZD1222 doses compared with day 0 and with MenACWY recipients. Vaccine-associated CD4 TCRs spanned the whole spike protein, with dominant responses in regions 160-218 and 743-854. Participants were mostly white British, with more females than males. The authors suggested clonal diversity may have been underestimated.

The CDR3 regions of human TCRbeta chains were analyzed by immunosequencing. As for the authors' bioinformatics: TCRs in the repertoires were matched against a reference library of SARS-CoV-2-specific TCRs that had been generated with the MIRA antigen-specificity platform. Breadth was defined as the fraction of unique TCRs that were SARS-CoV-2-associated, and depth was defined as the fraction of total T cells that were SARS-CoV-2-associated. Using the MIRA data, each spike-specific TCR was mapped to the spike region that the TCR reacts to and placed in a CD4 or CD8 class. Log10-transformed breadth and depth values were compared by one-way ANOVA with Sidak's multiple comparisons tests. Imported from immuneACCESS, the table was reduced by TCRdb to in-frame sequences with V and J called. These copies leave out some clones; in studies compared against another copy, an unresolved V gene accounts for under half, and the cause of the remainder is not known. Clone size and the V and J calls come from that table; the DNA yielded D and trimming. The sample profile shows fewer than 120,000 clones; about 90% of them were found once. Jointly, the top ten make up roughly 7.6% of the sample.

Of note for this clone: It lacks a known antigen. Qualities for individual bases were not recorded, and no much larger clone is one base off.

The time point label here, explained by the study, means: baseline before first vaccination. Vaccinee samples came from UK trials COV001 and COV002, including a single-blind randomized controlled phase 2/3 trial of AZD1222 (ChAdOx1 nCoV-19) in healthy adults. For TCRbeta chain sequencing, PBMC samples from trial participants were taken at day 0 and at day 28 after the second dose. The germline V gene specifies KGHDR as CDR1 and SFDVKD as CDR2. Cut back by 7 bases and 9 bases, the V and J ends lie 5 bases apart. Measured from the cysteine to the phenylalanine, the CDR3 is 10 residues long. The CDR3 DNA has 30 bases and is translated from base 1.

Sample: peripheral blood, taken on day 0 of AZD1222 vaccination. The sequence came from an adult in good health. In this chain, TRBV24-1 is recombined with TRBJ2-2; a confident D gene designation cannot be given. The CDR3 loop reads CATRGRELFF. The bases are TGTGCCACCAGGGGAAGGGAGCTGTTTTTT.